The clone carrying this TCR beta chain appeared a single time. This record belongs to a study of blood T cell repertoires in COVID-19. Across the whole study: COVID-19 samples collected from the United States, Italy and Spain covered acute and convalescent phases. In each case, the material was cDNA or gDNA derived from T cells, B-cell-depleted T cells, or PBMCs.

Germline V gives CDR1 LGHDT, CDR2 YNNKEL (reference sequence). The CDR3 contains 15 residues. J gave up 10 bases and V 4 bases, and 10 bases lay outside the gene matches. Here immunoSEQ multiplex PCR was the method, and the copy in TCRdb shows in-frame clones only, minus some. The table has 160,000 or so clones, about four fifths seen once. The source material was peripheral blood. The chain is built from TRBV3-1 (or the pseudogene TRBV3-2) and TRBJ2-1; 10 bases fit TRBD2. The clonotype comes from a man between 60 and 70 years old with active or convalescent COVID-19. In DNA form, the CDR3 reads TGTGCCAGCAGCCCCGGGAGACTAGCGGGCCAGGAGCAGTTCTTC. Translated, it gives CASSPGRLAGQEQFF.